Shown below are 23 T cell receptor beta chains from a single sample sequenced in a study of identical twins. Using its own MiXCR run on the 5' RACE reads, TCRdb lists one record per CDR3 protein. The data hold hundreds of thousands of distinct CDR3 sequences, with over 8.5% observed a single time. This same sample was also part of a study on yellow fever vaccine responses in identical twins.

What was sequenced was PBMCs. These receptor sequences come from a woman aged 18-29 years in good health.

This clonotype was counted a few times. The rearrangement joins TRBV4-3 to TRBJ2-5, with D possibly matching TRBD1 (5 bases). The CDR3 is made up of 13 amino acids. Trimming left V 0 bases short and J 9 bases short, with 11 bases between. CDR1 is LGHNA and CDR2 is YSLEER in the germline V gene. The CDR3 nucleotides are TGCGCCAGCAGCCAAGAGGTTTCAGGGTCCCAGTACTTC. Its translation: CASSQEVSGSQYF.

A few counts support this clonotype. V gene TRBV10-3 combines with J gene TRBJ2-6; 9 nucleotides agree with TRBD2. The CDR3 sequence is 15 residues long. The germline V gene encodes CDR1 ENHRY and CDR2 SYGVKD. Losses at the gene ends were 4 bases for V and 2 bases for J; bases not matched to a gene: 0. The CDR3 DNA is TGTGCCATCAGTGGGACTAGCGCTGGGGCCAACGTCCTGACTTTC. This translates into CAISGTSAGANVLTF.

This clonotype showed up many times. The chain combines TRBV7-2 with TRBJ2-5; 8 bases align to TRBD2. The CDR3 spans 15 residues. Germline V lookup: CDR1 SGHTA, CDR2 FQGNSA. The J segment lost 4 bases and the V segment lost 2 bases, leaving 6 bases of the junction unmatched. Here the CDR3 reads CASSLISAGGETQYF. CDR3 nucleotides: TGTGCCAGCAGCTTAATATCGGCGGGAGGAGAGACCCAGTACTTC.

This clonotype turned up a few times. This rearrangement joins TRBV7-2 to TRBJ2-1; TRBD2 is a possible D gene (5 bases). Per germline, CDR1 SGHTA and CDR2 FQGNSA. This CDR3 has 14 amino acids. Trimming stripped 5 bases from V and 11 bases from J, with 19 bases between. The CDR3 DNA sequence: TGTGCCAGCAGCCTAGGGCGGGTGGCCTACAAGCAGTTCTTC. It translates to CASSLGRVAYKQFF.

This clonotype has at least ten counts. This sequence joins TRBV6-5 and TRBJ2-1, with a possible D match to TRBD1 (7 bases). Looked up from germline, CDR1 is MNHEY and CDR2 is SVGAGI. The CDR3 sequence is 12 residues long. Trimming took off 2 bases at V and 12 bases at J, with 11 bases between the two ends. The DNA for the CDR3 is TGTGCCAGCAGTTACAGGGGGCGGGGGCAGTTCTTC. Its translation is CASSYRGRGQFF.

This chain connects TRBV6-1 to TRBJ2-1; the D gene is possibly TRBD1 (5 bases). CDR3 length: 14 amino acids. The V and J ends lost 11 bases and 7 bases respectively, with 21 bases between them. Looked up from germline, CDR1 is MNHNS and CDR2 is SASEGT. The CDR3 sequence: CAFRASTILNEQFF. The CDR3, as DNA: TGTGCCTTCAGGGCCTCAACGATACTTAATGAGCAGTTCTTC.

This clonotype was found a few times. The rearrangement links TRBV5-1 to TRBJ2-7; 8 bases map to TRBD1. Germline V lookup: CDR1 SGHRS, CDR2 YFSETQ. Unmatched junction bases numbered 11, after V lost 3 bases and J lost 3 bases. The CDR3 has 16 residues. The CDR3 here is CASSYLQGAVHYEQYF. DNA of the CDR3: TGCGCCAGCAGCTACCTCCAGGGGGCTGTGCACTACGAGCAGTACTTC.

The table lists this clonotype with a few counts. The chain combines TRBV25-1 with TRBJ2-5; 10 bases line up with TRBD2. Germline CDR1 reads MGHDK; CDR2 reads SYGVNS. V shed 1 base, J shed 2 bases, and the junction held 4 bases outside the gene matches. The CDR3 is made up of 16 amino acids. The CDR3 reads CASSELSSGGQETQYF. DNA of the CDR3: TGTGCCAGCAGTGAATTATCTAGCGGGGGACAAGAGACCCAGTACTTC. Drawing the rest from reference TRBV25-1 and TRBJ2-5, the complete variable domain is EADIYQTPRYLVIGTGKKITLECSQTMGHDKMYWYQQDPGMELHLIHYSYGVNSTEKGDLSSESTVSRIRTEHFPLTLESARPSHTSQYLCASSELSSGGQETQYFGPGTRLLVL.

This clonotype turned up a few times. The rearrangement joins TRBV28 to TRBJ1-1; no definite D call. Germline V gene lookup returns CDR1 MDHEN and CDR2 SYDVKM. The CDR3 loop spans 10 amino acids. Between the trimmed V and J ends, which lost 8 bases and 3 bases, there was a span of 4 bases. CDR3 nucleotide sequence: TGTGCCAGCGTCTACACTGAAGCTTTCTTT. Encoded protein: CASVYTEAFF.

This clonotype was detected only a few times. The chain is built from TRBV10-3 and TRBJ2-1; 9 nucleotides align to TRBD1. The CDR3 sequence is 14 residues long. Germline V gives CDR1 ENHRY, CDR2 SYGVKD. Trimming removed 6 bases from V and 8 bases from J; junction bases left unmatched: 8. This CDR3 is CAIRTGTGLDEQFF. CDR3 DNA: TGTGCCATCAGGACCGGGACAGGGTTGGATGAGCAGTTCTTC.

This clonotype was seen only a few times. The chain carries TRBV6-5 and TRBJ1-1; possibly TRBD1 for D (6 bases). The CDR3 length is 15 residues. Germline V gene data show CDR1 as MNHEY and CDR2 as SVGAGI. V was trimmed by 0 bases and J by 5 bases, leaving 13 bases between them. CDR3 sequence (DNA): TGTGCCAGCAGTTACTCTTGGGGGCTGGAAACTGAAGCTTTCTTT. This sequence encodes CASSYSWGLETEAFF.

This clonotype was found a few times. The chain has TRBV5-1 and TRBJ2-2, with 8 positions matching TRBD1. The germline V gene encodes CDR1 SGHRS and CDR2 YFSETQ. CDR3 length: 15 residues. The V gene end was trimmed by 4 bases and the J gene end by 6 bases; junction bases not matched to a gene: 8. This chain's CDR3 is CASSPTGDVSGELFF. CDR3 coding DNA: TGCGCCAGCAGCCCGACAGGGGATGTGTCCGGGGAGCTGTTTTTT.

The sample holds a few counts of this clonotype. The chain uses TRBV5-1 and TRBJ2-5; D gene unclear. The CDR3 loop spans 13 amino acids. V lost 4 bases, J lost 5 bases, and 12 bases lay in between. Per germline, CDR1 SGHRS and CDR2 YFSETQ. In nucleotides, the CDR3 is TGCGCCAGCAGCGCGCCACCGCGGGAGACCCAGTACTTC. It yields the protein CASSAPPRETQYF.

This clonotype was seen ten or more times. J is TRBJ2-5 and V is TRBV4-3; D is perhaps TRBD1 or TRBD2 (5 bases each). CDR1 and CDR2 from the germline V gene are LGHNA and YSLEER. V gave up 4 bases and J gave up 0 bases, with 18 bases separating them. This CDR3 is 17 amino acids long. For the CDR3, the DNA is TGCGCCAGCAGCCCAAGTTGGGCAGGGACGTACCAAGAGACCCAGTACTTC. The encoded protein is CASSPSWAGTYQETQYF.

The genes are TRBV5-6 and TRBJ2-7, with D possibly being TRBD1 or TRBD2 (5 bases each). There are 17 residues in the CDR3. Germline V gives CDR1 SGHDT, CDR2 YYEEEE. Trimming stripped 1 base from V and 6 bases from J, with 23 bases between. The chain's CDR3 is CASSLTGAGPLRPEQYF. In nucleotides, the CDR3 is TGTGCCAGCAGCTTGACCGGGGCAGGTCCCTTACGACCCGAGCAGTACTTC.

The chain couples TRBV24-1 to TRBJ1-5; TRBD1 might be the D (6 bases). This CDR3 spans 14 amino acids. V lost 2 bases and J 5 bases, leaving 9 bases between the germline ends. Germline V gives CDR1 KGHDR, CDR2 SFDVKD. The DNA for the CDR3 is TGTGCCACCAGTGATTCCAGGGGAGATCAGCCCCAGCATTTT. It specifies CATSDSRGDQPQHF.

This clonotype was seen at least ten times. This chain uses TRBV20-1 with TRBJ2-7; D may be TRBD1 (5 bases). Trimming took off 4 bases at V and 2 bases at J, with 9 bases between the two ends. This CDR3 has 12 residues. CDR1 and CDR2 (germline): DFQATT, SNEGSKA (reference sequence). The CDR3 loop is CSAKTATYEQYF. CDR3 DNA sequence: TGCAGTGCTAAGACAGCAACCTACGAGCAGTACTTC.

This clonotype was recorded a few times. This chain links TRBV4-3 with TRBJ2-2, with 7 positions matching TRBD1. The CDR3 has 15 amino acids. CDR1 and CDR2 from the germline V gene are LGHNA and YSLEER. The trim removed 5 bases at V and 1 base at J, leaving 4 bases unmatched. The CDR3 region has the DNA TGCGCCAGCAGCGCCCGGACAGGGAACACCGGGGAGCTGTTTTTT. Translated: CASSARTGNTGELFF.

This chain connects TRBV6-6 to TRBJ2-5, with 8 bases lining up with TRBD1. This CDR3 is built from 13 residues. J gave up 4 bases and V 6 bases, and 4 bases lay outside the gene matches. From germline, CDR1 is MNHNY and CDR2 SVGAGI (reference sequence). Written as DNA, the CDR3 is TGTGCCAGCAGGCCAGGGGGCGGAGAGACCCAGTACTTC. This codes for CASRPGGGETQYF.

This clonotype was counted a few times. The J gene is TRBJ2-3, the V gene TRBV6-5, with a tentative D call TRBD2 (5 bases). The V gene's germline CDR1 is MNHEY and CDR2 SVGAGI. V lost 0 bases, J lost 0 bases, and 10 bases lay in between. This CDR3 has 16 amino acids. As DNA, the CDR3 is TGTGCCAGCAGTTACTCCCACGGGGAGAGCACAGATACGCAGTATTTT. Translated, it gives CASSYSHGESTDTQYF.

V and J are TRBV6-5 and TRBJ2-2; the D call may be TRBD1 or TRBD2 (6 bases each). Germline-derived CDR1 and CDR2 are MNHEY and SVGAGI. The CDR3 sequence is 14 residues long. The V end lost 4 bases, the J end lost 8 bases, and 14 bases lay between the germline ends. The CDR3 coding sequence is TGTGCCAGCAGTTTTCTAGGGGGGATGGGGGAGCTGTTTTTT. Its translation is CASSFLGGMGELFF.

This clonotype was observed a handful of times. The chain employs TRBV2 and TRBJ2-3; 14 bases align to TRBD2. Trimming removed 8 bases from V and 2 bases from J; junction bases left unmatched: 9. This CDR3 contains 17 residues. From germline, CDR1 is SNHLY and CDR2 FYNNEI. The CDR3 DNA sequence: TGTGCCAGCGACTCTTCGGGACTAGCGGGGGTCACAGATACGCAGTATTTT. This sequence encodes CASDSSGLAGVTDTQYF.

This clonotype turned up a few times. CDR3 in DNA: TGTGCCACCAGTGATCGCGGGAGGGCGGATACGCAGTATTTT. Translation gives CATSDRGRADTQYF. The gene calls are TRBV24-1 and TRBJ2-3; TRBD2 agrees at 9 bases. CDR3 length: 14 residues. The J segment lost 6 bases and the V segment lost 3 bases, leaving 3 bases of the junction unmatched. The germline CDR1 and CDR2 sequences are KGHDR and SFDVKD.